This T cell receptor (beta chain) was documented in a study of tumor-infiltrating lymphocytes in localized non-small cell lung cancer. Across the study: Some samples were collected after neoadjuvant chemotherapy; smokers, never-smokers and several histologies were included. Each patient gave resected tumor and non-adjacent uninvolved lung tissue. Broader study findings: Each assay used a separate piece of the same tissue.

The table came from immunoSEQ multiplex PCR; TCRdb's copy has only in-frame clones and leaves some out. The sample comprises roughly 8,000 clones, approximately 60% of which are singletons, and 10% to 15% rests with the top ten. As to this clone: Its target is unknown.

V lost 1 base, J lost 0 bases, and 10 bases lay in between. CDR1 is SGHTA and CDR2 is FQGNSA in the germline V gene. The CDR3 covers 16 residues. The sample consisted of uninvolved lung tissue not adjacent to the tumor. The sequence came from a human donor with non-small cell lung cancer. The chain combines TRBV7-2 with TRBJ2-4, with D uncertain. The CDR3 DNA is TGTGCCAGCAGCTTAGGGGCGGTACTAGCCAAAAACATTCAGTACTTC. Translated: CASSLGAVLAKNIQYF.